These T cell receptor beta chains were read from a single sample in a study of T cell responses to AZD1222 COVID-19 vaccine. TCRdb's copy holds only in-frame clones and misses some; the assay was immunoSEQ multiplex PCR. The data contain 100,000 to 150,000 clones, 90% of them singletons. The sequencing here drew on peripheral blood, taken on day 0 of AZD1222 vaccination. Source of these receptors: an adult in good health. The CDR3 runs from the conserved cysteine through the conserved F or W. D genes are given only for firm matches. Size tells how often a clone was seen (once, few, many) or the class of an expanded clone, and some rows leave it out.

j_call v_call clone_size d_call cdr3_nt cdr3_aa
TRBJ2-5 TRBV5-5 - TRBD1 TGTGCCAGCAGCGCCCGCGACAGGGCTGGAGAGACCCAGTACTTC CASSARDRAGETQYF
TRBJ2-5 TRBV30 once - TGTGCCTGGGCTAAAGACTGGCAAGAGACCCAGTACTTC CAWAKDWQETQYF
TRBJ2-1 TRBV29-1 - TRBD2 TGCAGCGTTGGAGTAGCGGGAGGCAATGAGCAGTTCTTC CSVGVAGGNEQFF
TRBJ2-1 TRBV15 - TRBD2 TGTGCCACCAGCAGAGAACGGACTAGCGGGCCCTACAATGAGCAGTTCTTC CATSRERTSGPYNEQFF
TRBJ1-5 TRBV24-1 - - TGTGCCACCAGCGGGACAACTAGCAATCAGCCCCAGCATTTT CATSGTTSNQPQHF
TRBJ2-1 TRBV5-1 - - TGCGCCAGCAGCTTGGTTACGGTGGACAATGAGCAGTTCTTC CASSLVTVDNEQFF
TRBJ1-1 TRBV7-8 - - TGTGCCAGCAGCTCCGTGGGGGGCGAACAGAGCACTGAAGCTTTCTTT CASSSVGGEQSTEAFF
TRBJ1-5 TRBV30 once - TGTGCCTGGGACCGAGTTAATCAGCCCCAGCATTTT CAWDRVNQPQHF
TRBJ2-5 TRBV7-6 once - TGTGCCAGCAGCTTAGATAGGATGGAGACCCAGTACTTC CASSLDRMETQYF
TRBJ1-4 TRBV18 - - TGTGCCAGCTCACGGGGACACTATAATGAAAAACTGTTTTTT CASSRGHYNEKLFF
TRBJ2-5 TRBV10-3 - TRBD2 TGTGCCATCAGTAGAGGGACTAGCGGGATACGAGAGACCCAGTACTTC CAISRGTSGIRETQYF